The 28 T cell receptor beta chains presented below share a single source sample, sequenced in a study of blood T cell repertoires in COVID-19. Profiling relied on immunoSEQ multiplex PCR, and the TCRdb table lists in-frame clones only, not all of them. The sample consists of 200,000 to 250,000 clones, approximately 86% of them appearing once. The sample comprised PBMCs or T cells enriched from blood (not recorded which). Receptor source: a woman aged 40 to 49 with acute COVID-19.

The genes are TRBV28 and TRBJ2-1; 8 bases are a match to TRBD2. Unmatched junction bases numbered 13, after V lost 5 bases and J lost 7 bases. Germline CDR1 MDHEN, CDR2 SYDVKM. The CDR3 loop spans 16 amino acids. The CDR3 loop reads CASSPYGGARRNEQFF. The CDR3 bases are TGTGCCAGCAGTCCCTACGGGGGGGCGCGGCGGAATGAGCAGTTCTTC.

V and J are TRBV5-1 and TRBJ2-1, with TRBD2 as a possible D gene (5 bases). V lost 1 base and J lost 4, with 15 bases in between. This CDR3 has 16 residues. The germline V gene has CDR1 SGHRS and CDR2 YFSETQ. CDR3 nucleotides: TGCGCCAGCAGCTTGCAGTGGGAGCTTAGATACAATGAGCAGTTCTTC. Its protein is CASSLQWELRYNEQFF. The variable domain in full, completed from reference TRBV5-1 and TRBJ2-1, reads KAGVTQTPRYLIKTRGQQVTLSCSPISGHRSVSWYQQTPGQGLQFLFEYFSETQRNKGNFPGRFSGRQFSNSRSEMNVSTLELGDSALYLCASSLQWELRYNEQFFGPGTRLTVL.

The chain couples TRBV11-2 to TRBJ2-2, with D perhaps TRBD2 (6 bases). This CDR3 is built from 16 residues. In germline, CDR1 is SGHAT, CDR2 FQNNGV. Trimming removed 1 base from V and 0 bases from J, with 9 bases in between. This CDR3 reads CASSLVGGANTGELFF. The CDR3 DNA sequence: TGTGCCAGCAGCTTAGTTGGAGGGGCGAACACCGGGGAGCTGTTTTTT.

The chain carries TRBV10-2 and TRBJ2-3, with D hard to call. The CDR3 extends over 15 amino acids. Trimming pared 1 base from V and 6 bases from J, leaving 14 bases between. Germline V gives CDR1 WSHSY, CDR2 SAAADI. The CDR3 sequence: CASSELQPTTDTQYF. CDR3 sequence (DNA): TGCGCCAGCAGTGAGTTGCAGCCAACTACGGATACGCAGTATTTT.

This clone has a single count. The chain has TRBV7-8 and TRBJ1-4, with D tentatively TRBD1 (5 bases). Looked up from germline, CDR1 is SGHVS and CDR2 is FQNEAQ. The CDR3 totals 18 residues. V was cut by 4 bases and J by 0 bases, with 18 bases left in between. In nucleotides, the CDR3 is TGTGCCAGCAGCTCCCAAATAACGGGGGTTGCAACTAATGAAAAACTGTTTTTT. The encoded protein is CASSSQITGVATNEKLFF. The full variable domain, with the rest looked up from reference TRBV7-8 and TRBJ1-4, is GAGVSQSPRYKVAKRGQDVALRCDPISGHVSLFWYQQALGQGPEFLTYFQNEAQLDKSGLPSDRFFAERPEGSVSTLKIQRTQQEDSAVYLCASSSQITGVATNEKLFFGSGTQLSVL.

The chain links TRBV28 to TRBJ2-7; 7 bases match TRBD1. Germline values: CDR1 MDHEN, CDR2 SYDVKM. This CDR3 is built from 14 residues. Trimming at V came to 6 bases and at J to 7 bases, leaving 12 bases not matched to a gene. In DNA, the CDR3 is TGTGCCAGCAGCCGGGGACAGACCGCTTTTGAGCAGTACTTC. Its translation: CASSRGQTAFEQYF.

This chain joins TRBV6-4 and TRBJ2-3; the match to TRBD2 covers 8 bases. Germline V lookup: CDR1 MRHNA, CDR2 SNTAGT. CDR3 length: 15 residues. Trimming at V came to 2 bases and at J to 1 base, leaving 2 bases not matched to a gene. For the CDR3, the DNA is TGTGCCAGCAGTGACGGAGCGGGAGGCACAGATACGCAGTATTTT. Translating gives CASSDGAGGTDTQYF.

This clone appeared once. J is TRBJ1-2 and V is TRBV29-1; the D is unclear. This CDR3 has 12 amino acids. V was shortened by 0 bases and J by 3 bases, with 5 bases between the two germline ends. CDR1 is SQVTM, CDR2 ANQGSEA, per germline. In nucleotides, the CDR3 is TGCAGCGTTGAAGACAGTCACTATGGCTACACCTTC. Translated: CSVEDSHYGYTF.

This chain connects TRBV2 to TRBJ2-1; 11 nucleotides align to TRBD2. The CDR3 contains 17 residues. V shed 5 bases and J 3 bases; nucleotides not matched to a gene: 9. Germline CDR1 and CDR2: SNHLY and FYNNEI. The CDR3 here is CASSWLAGGPDYNEQFF. The CDR3 DNA reads as TGTGCCAGCAGTTGGTTAGCGGGAGGGCCGGACTACAATGAGCAGTTCTTC.

This clone was counted ten times or more. J is TRBJ2-7 and V is TRBV6-4; 9 nucleotides agree with TRBD1. Germline loops: CDR1 MRHNA, CDR2 SNTAGT. This CDR3 region has 14 residues. Trimming at V came to 3 bases and at J to 7 bases, leaving 7 bases not matched to a gene. The DNA for the CDR3 is TGTGCCAGCAGTGAGGACAGGGGCGACGGGGAGCAGTACTTC. Translating it yields CASSEDRGDGEQYF.

The chain couples TRBV3-1 (or the pseudogene TRBV3-2) to TRBJ2-7, with 7 nucleotides matching TRBD2. The CDR3 is 17 residues long. The ends lost 4 bases at V and 6 bases at J; junction bases unmatched: 18. The V gene's germline CDR1 is LGHDT and CDR2 YNNKEL (reference sequence). The CDR3 bases are TGTGCCAGCAGCCGACTAGCCGGCGGAGGCTCCTCGTTCGAGCAGTACTTC. Protein: CASSRLAGGGSSFEQYF.

The rearrangement joins TRBV11-1 to TRBJ2-3; no firm D call. The CDR3 length is 15 residues. V lost 2 bases, J lost 2 bases, and 11 bases lay in between. CDR1 is SGHAT, CDR2 FQDESV, per germline (reference sequence). CDR3 sequence: CASSLQATPTDTQYF. DNA of the CDR3: TGTGCCAGCAGCTTACAGGCGACCCCCACAGATACGCAGTATTTT.

The V and J genes are TRBV3-1 (or the pseudogene TRBV3-2) and TRBJ2-3, with D unresolved. From germline, CDR1 is LGHDT and CDR2 YNNKEL (reference sequence). Trimming took 1 base from V and 8 from J, leaving 4 bases between them. The CDR3 totals 11 residues. Here the CDR3 DNA reads TGTGCCAGCAGCCAAGGAGTTACGCAGTATTTT. It specifies CASSQGVTQYF.

The chain is built from TRBV5-6 and TRBJ2-5; D is unresolved. The CDR3 loop spans 13 amino acids. The V end was cut by 1 base, the J end by 5 bases, with 9 bases between. CDR1 is SGHDT, CDR2 YYEEEE, per germline. The CDR3 bases are TGTGCCAGCAGCTTGAACCGAGCGGAGACCCAGTACTTC. Its protein product is CASSLNRAETQYF. The entire variable domain, with the rest obtained from reference TRBV5-6 and TRBJ2-5, is as follows: DAGVTQSPTHLIKTRGQQVTLRCSPKSGHDTVSWYQQALGQGPQFIFQYYEEEERQRGNFPDRFSGHQFPNYSSELNVNALLLGDSALYLCASSLNRAETQYFGPGTRLLVL.

A word on this clone: Germline is not matched at one junction end, which may reflect a read error. The gene calls are TRBV18 and TRBJ2-5, with 10 bases that match TRBD2. Germline V CDR1 and CDR2: KGHSH, LQKENI. The CDR3 sequence is 13 residues long. CDR3 sequence reads: CASSPNPSGSGNF. The CDR3 DNA is TGTGCCAGCTCACCAAATCCTAGCGGGAGTGGAAACTTC.

CDR3 DNA: TGTGCCAGTAGCCGCCAGGGGCCCCTCAACCAAGAGACCCAGTACTTC. This gives the protein CASSRQGPLNQETQYF. This rearrangement joins TRBV19 to TRBJ2-5; D possibly corresponds to TRBD1 (6 bases). From germline, CDR1 is LNHDA and CDR2 SQIVND (reference sequence). The V and J ends lost 6 bases and 0 bases respectively, with 17 bases between them. The CDR3 runs 16 residues.

The DNA of the CDR3 is TGTGCCAGCTCGCCCGGGACAGGGGGAGAAGCTTTCTTT. Its protein product is CASSPGTGGEAFF. V is TRBV18 and J is TRBJ1-1; 11 nucleotides line up with TRBD1. The CDR3 is 13 residues long. Germline V gene sequence: CDR1 KGHSH, CDR2 LQKENI. V shed 6 bases and J 8 bases; nucleotides not matched to a gene: 5.

The chain carries TRBV5-1 and TRBJ1-1; 10 bases are a match to TRBD1. Germline assignment: CDR1 SGHRS and CDR2 YFSETQ. The CDR3 loop spans 15 amino acids. Trimming cost V 4 bases and J 4 bases; bases outside gene matches: 7. The CDR3 nucleotides read TGCGCCAGCAGCGAAGACAGGGGGCCTGGCACTGAAGCTTTCTTT. Translation gives CASSEDRGPGTEAFF.

This chain uses TRBV6-1 with TRBJ2-3, with a weak D call TRBD1 (6 bases). The CDR3 runs 16 residues. Germline V CDR1 and CDR2: MNHNS, SASEGT. Trimming removed 2 bases at V and 8 bases at J, with 20 bases between. In DNA form, the CDR3 reads TGTGCCAGCAGTGAAATGGGTCAGGTACCACAGGGTACGCAGTATTTT. The encoded protein is CASSEMGQVPQGTQYF.

V usage is TRBV7-6 and J usage is TRBJ2-7; 7 bases are a match to TRBD2. This CDR3 contains 14 residues. The V and J ends lost 4 bases and 2 bases, in that order; junction bases with no gene match: 5. Germline V gene lookup returns CDR1 SGHVS and CDR2 FNYEAQ. CDR3 sequence: CASSSSGTTYEQYF. As DNA, the CDR3 is TGTGCCAGCAGCTCCTCCGGGACTACCTACGAGCAGTACTTC.

This clone occurred many times. This chain joins TRBV21-1 and TRBJ1-1; the table names TRBD1, a call not compared with the DNA. TRBV21-1 counts as a pseudogene. The CDR3 runs to 13 residues. This chain's CDR3 is CASSKGAGFEAFF. The CDR3 bases are TGTGCCAGCAGCAAAGGGGCCGGTTTCGAAGCTTTCTTT.

The gene calls are TRBV3-1 (or the pseudogene TRBV3-2) and TRBJ1-2; unclear D gene. The CDR3 has 12 amino acids. Looked up from germline, CDR1 is LGHDT and CDR2 is YNNKEL (reference sequence). V lost 10 bases and J lost 5, with 14 bases in between. CDR3 nucleotide sequence: TGTGCCACCTCAAACTCGGGGTATGGCTACACCTTC. It is translated as CATSNSGYGYTF.

CDR3 region: CASRGTGKESRAFF. Here the CDR3 DNA reads TGTGCCAGCAGAGGGACAGGGAAAGAGAGTAGGGCTTTCTTT. The chain uses TRBV28 and TRBJ1-1, with 9 bases identical to TRBD1. The CDR3 is 14 residues long. Per the germline V gene, CDR1 is MDHEN and CDR2 is SYDVKM. V lost 6 bases to trimming and J lost 11 bases; unmatched junction nucleotides: 13.

The gene calls are TRBV28 and TRBJ2-5; the D is unclear. Germline CDR1 is MDHEN and CDR2 is SYDVKM. This CDR3 has 14 amino acids. V was clipped by 3 bases and J by 5 bases, with 13 bases between them. Written as DNA, the CDR3 is TGTGCCAGCAGTTTCTGGCAGTCAGCGGAGACCCAGTACTTC. Residues: CASSFWQSAETQYF.

The chain links TRBV3-1 (or the pseudogene TRBV3-2) to TRBJ1-6; 7 positions agree with TRBD1. CDR3 size: 14 residues. Per the germline V gene, CDR1 is LGHDT and CDR2 is YNNKEL (reference sequence). The trim removed 1 base at V and 13 bases at J, leaving 7 bases unmatched. The CDR3 is CASSQVGQPVPLHF. CDR3 nucleotides: TGTGCCAGCAGCCAAGTGGGACAGCCTGTTCCCCTCCACTTT.

The chain links TRBV11-3 to TRBJ2-7; 14 bases line up with TRBD2. CDR1 SGHNT and CDR2 YENEEA come from the germline V gene. The CDR3 extends over 14 amino acids. The ends lost 2 bases at V and 11 bases at J; junction bases unmatched: 5. The CDR3 region has the DNA TGTGCCAGCAGCTTACCGGGACTAGCGGGAGTCGAGTACTTC. Encoded protein: CASSLPGLAGVEYF.

The V call is TRBV18, the J call TRBJ2-1; TRBD1 aligns across 10 bases. The germline V gene has CDR1 KGHSH and CDR2 LQKENI. The CDR3 spans 16 residues. After removal of 3 bases from V and 2 bases from J, the junction contained 4 bases not matched to a gene. The CDR3, as DNA: TGTGCCAGCTCACCGACAGGGGGCCGAACCTACAATGAGCAGTTCTTC. This encodes CASSPTGGRTYNEQFF.

This clone was observed once. J is TRBJ1-1 and V is TRBV19; D gene unclear. Trimming stripped 1 base from V and 4 bases from J, with 7 bases between. Germline V gene sequence: CDR1 LNHDA, CDR2 SQIVND (reference sequence). The CDR3 consists of 13 residues. CDR3 nucleotides: TGTGCCAGTAGTATAGCTCCGGGCACTGAAGCTTTCTTT. This translates into CASSIAPGTEAFF.